Shown below are 20 T cell receptor beta chains from a single sample sequenced in a study of cytomegalovirus exposure and HLA in healthy donors. Primers: 60 Vbeta forward and 13 Jbeta reverse. Assay: immunoSEQ multiplex PCR; the TCRdb copy retains only in-frame clones and omits some. The sample contains 150,000 or so clones, 65% to 80% of which appear only once. The sequencing input was PBMCs. Source of these receptors: a man aged 35 to 55 in good health and CMV-seropositive.

This clone was observed a few times. V is TRBV4-3 and J is TRBJ1-5, with 9 bases fitting TRBD1. V was pared by 3 bases and J by 6 bases, with 6 bases of the junction left unmatched. CDR3 length equals 15 residues. CDR1 and CDR2 from the germline V gene are LGHNA and YSLEER. DNA of the CDR3: TGCGCCAGCAGCCAGGAGACAGGGGGGATTCAGCCCCAGCATTTT. Amino acids: CASSQETGGIQPQHF.

The CDR3 region is CASRSLNTEAFF. CDR3 nucleotide sequence: TGTGCCAGCAGATCTTTGAACACTGAAGCTTTCTTT. The gene calls are TRBV28 and TRBJ1-1; no clear D. CDR3 length equals 12 residues. Deletions cut 6 bases from V and 0 bases from J, with 5 bases between. Germline values: CDR1 MDHEN, CDR2 SYDVKM.

This chain joins TRBV18 and TRBJ1-6; D unclear. Trimming cost V 3 bases and J 5 bases, with 11 bases left between them. The CDR3 totals 15 residues. Germline V gene lookup returns CDR1 KGHSH and CDR2 LQKENI. In DNA, the CDR3 is TGTGCCAGCTCACCGATGACGGGTGATAATTCACCCCTCCACTTT. Amino acids: CASSPMTGDNSPLHF.

This clone was seen more than once but under ten times. This sequence joins TRBV28 and TRBJ1-2; D not resolved. Germline CDR1 reads MDHEN; CDR2 reads SYDVKM. The CDR3 has 11 amino acids. V was clipped by 4 bases and J by 4 bases, with 4 bases between them. CDR3 region: CASSSSYGYTF. The CDR3 nucleotides read TGTGCCAGCAGTTCTTCCTATGGCTACACCTTC.

The chain carries TRBV18 and TRBJ1-2; 7 bases are shared with TRBD1. V lost 4 bases to trimming and J lost 7 bases; unmatched junction nucleotides: 6. The CDR3 is 13 amino acids. Germline V CDR1 and CDR2: KGHSH, LQKENI. CDR3 in amino acids: CASSLTGDRGYTF. CDR3 coding DNA: TGTGCCAGCTCACTCACAGGGGATCGTGGCTACACCTTC.

The rearrangement joins TRBV5-6 to TRBJ1-3, with 7 bases fitting TRBD1. Per the germline V gene, CDR1 is SGHDT and CDR2 is YYEEEE. The CDR3 totals 14 residues. J lost 4 bases, V lost 4 bases, and 5 bases had no gene match. In nucleotides, the CDR3 is TGTGCCAGCAGCCTGACAGGGCAAGGAAACACCATATATTTT. Translating it yields CASSLTGQGNTIYF.

The chain recombines TRBV6-6 with TRBJ2-7; 9 positions match TRBD2. J gave up 5 bases and V 6 bases, and 2 bases lay outside the gene matches. The CDR3 is made up of 12 amino acids. The germline V gene encodes CDR1 MNHNY and CDR2 SVGAGI (reference sequence). The CDR3 region is CASSRGGDEQYF. The CDR3 DNA reads TGTGCCAGCAGCCGCGGGGGGGACGAGCAGTACTTC.

The rearrangement links TRBV2 to TRBJ2-1; 9 nucleotides agree with TRBD2. The CDR3 runs to 16 residues. V lost 8 bases, J lost 1 base, and 9 bases stayed unmatched. Germline V gives CDR1 SNHLY, CDR2 FYNNEI. The CDR3 coding sequence is TGTGCCAGCCTCTTAGCGGGAGAGCCGTCCTACAATGAGCAGTTCTTC. This translates into CASLLAGEPSYNEQFF.

In its sample, this clone was seen once. This chain uses TRBV6-1 with TRBJ1-2; no definite D call. CDR1 is MNHNS, CDR2 SASEGT, per germline. V lost 3 bases, J lost 4 bases, and 15 bases lay in between. The CDR3 extends over 15 amino acids. The CDR3 bases are TGTGCCAGCAGTGACCCCTCGGCGGCGGGCTATGGCTACACCTTC. Its protein product is CASSDPSAAGYGYTF.

The V call is TRBV27, the J call TRBJ2-2; D unresolved. The V end was cut by 3 bases, the J end by 8 bases, with 13 bases between. The CDR3 covers 14 residues. Germline V gene sequence: CDR1 MNHEY, CDR2 SMNVEV (reference sequence). This CDR3 reads CASSFFREPGELFF. The CDR3 nucleotides read TGTGCCAGCAGTTTCTTCCGAGAACCGGGGGAGCTGTTTTTT.

This clone was observed once. This chain links TRBV21-1 with TRBJ2-5; the table assigns TRBD2, which was not confirmed against the DNA. TRBV21-1 is a recognized pseudogene. The CDR3 length is 12 residues. CDR3 DNA: TGTGCCAGCACTAACTGCGAAGAGACCCAGTACTTC. This translates into CASTNCEETQYF.

The chain links TRBV10-3 to TRBJ2-1, with TRBD2 matching over 11 bases. V lost 0 bases and J lost 16; bases outside the gene matches: 5. Germline CDR1 is ENHRY and CDR2 is SYGVKD. The length of the CDR3 is 13 residues. CDR3 in amino acids: CAISESALAGDFF. The CDR3 nucleotides are TGTGCCATCAGTGAGTCGGCACTAGCGGGAGATTTCTTC.

The CDR3 region is CASHGTSGTDTQYF. CDR3 DNA sequence: TGTGCCAGCCACGGGACTAGCGGCACAGATACGCAGTATTTT. The chain links TRBV5-4 to TRBJ2-3; 10 bases fit TRBD2. Germline CDR1 and CDR2: SGHNT and YYREEE (reference sequence). The CDR3 covers 14 residues. V was clipped by 7 bases and J by 1 base; unmatched bases: 3.

The chain couples TRBV4-3 to TRBJ1-5; the match to TRBD1 covers 9 bases. Germline-derived CDR1 and CDR2 are LGHNA and YSLEER. CDR3 length equals 16 residues. With V trimmed by 1 base and J by 4 bases, 5 bases remained unmatched. The CDR3 sequence is CASSQVDRGRNQPQHF. The CDR3 DNA is TGCGCCAGCAGCCAAGTTGACAGGGGGAGGAATCAGCCCCAGCATTTT.

This chain links TRBV29-1 with TRBJ2-7, with TRBD1 as a possible D gene (6 bases). This CDR3 contains 14 residues. Germline CDR1 SQVTM, CDR2 ANQGSEA. V was clipped by 6 bases and J by 0 bases, with 15 bases between them. CDR3: CSVLPTGSSYEQYF. The DNA of the CDR3 is TGCAGCGTCCTCCCTACAGGGAGCTCCTACGAGCAGTACTTC.

V gene TRBV5-1 combines with J gene TRBJ2-5; maybe TRBD2 (6 bases). Trimming stripped 4 bases from V and 5 bases from J, with 18 bases between. This CDR3 is 15 amino acids long. Germline CDR1 and CDR2: SGHRS and YFSETQ. The CDR3 reads CASSQVGGGEETQYF. Written as DNA, the CDR3 is TGCGCCAGCAGCCAAGTCGGGGGAGGAGAGGAGACCCAGTACTTC.

The chain joins TRBV10-3 to TRBJ2-7, with a tentative D call TRBD2 (6 bases). Germline values: CDR1 ENHRY, CDR2 SYGVKD. The CDR3 has 13 amino acids. Trimming took 11 bases from V and 0 from J, leaving 14 bases between them. The CDR3 sequence: CAARDWSSYEQYF. In DNA form, the CDR3 reads TGTGCCGCCAGGGACTGGAGCTCCTACGAGCAGTACTTC.

Here the CDR3 DNA reads TGTGCCAGCAGCAGAGGGCGGACAGGAGGGACTAATGAAAAACTGTTTTTT. Encoded protein: CASSRGRTGGTNEKLFF. The chain links TRBV7-9 to TRBJ1-4, with TRBD1 matching over 7 bases. Looked up from germline, CDR1 is SEHNR and CDR2 is FQNEAQ (reference sequence). This CDR3 region has 17 residues. With 5 bases clipped from V and 2 bases from J, the junction kept 11 bases outside the gene matches.

CDR3 nucleotides: TGTGCCAGCAGGCGGCAGGGACTAGCGCCAGATACGCAGTATTTT. Translating gives CASRRQGLAPDTQYF. The chain employs TRBV6-1 and TRBJ2-3, with 10 positions matching TRBD2. Germline V gene lookup returns CDR1 MNHNS and CDR2 SASEGT. V lost 6 bases, J lost 4 bases, and 7 bases stayed unmatched. The CDR3 is 15 residues long.

Concerning this clone itself: This sample also contains other DNA sequences that code for the same CDR3. The CDR3 nucleotides read TGCGCCAGCAGCTTGGGACAGGGACAGCCCCAGCATTTT. It yields the protein CASSLGQGQPQHF. The rearrangement joins TRBV5-1 to TRBJ1-5; TRBD1 agrees at 7 bases. The CDR3 runs 13 residues. Germline CDR1 and CDR2: SGHRS and YFSETQ. The J segment lost 7 bases and the V segment lost 0 bases, leaving 1 base of the junction unmatched. Looking up the rest from reference TRBV5-1 and TRBJ1-5 gives the full variable domain: KAGVTQTPRYLIKTRGQQVTLSCSPISGHRSVSWYQQTPGQGLQFLFEYFSETQRNKGNFPGRFSGRQFSNSRSEMNVSTLELGDSALYLCASSLGQGQPQHFGDGTRLSIL.